This TCR beta chain was sequenced during a study of blood T cell repertoires in COVID-19. Study background: Whether acute or convalescent, the COVID-19 samples came from the United States, Italy and Spain. Sample material is recorded as cDNA or gDNA derived from T cells, B-cell-depleted T cells, or PBMCs.

Only in-frame clones appear in the TCRdb table, and some are missing; sequencing was by immunoSEQ multiplex PCR. The sample includes around 70,000 clones, nearly 85% of them seen just once. Sample: peripheral blood. This TCR was recovered from a woman aged 60-75 years with acute or convalescent COVID-19.

CDR3 DNA sequence: TGTGCCAGTAGTTCGGAGAGGGGACAGGGGGCATCGGCCCAGCATTTT. It yields the protein CASSSERGQGASAQHF. The chain employs TRBV19 and TRBJ1-5; TRBD1 matches at 12 bases. Germline loops: CDR1 LNHDA, CDR2 SQIVND (reference sequence). There are 16 residues in the CDR3. Germline trimming cut 5 bases from V and 11 bases from J; bases unmatched to any gene: 13.